The present entry profiles one T cell receptor (beta chain) with its context. This record comes from a study of blood T cell repertoires in COVID-19. Study as a whole: Material from acute and convalescent COVID-19 was sourced from the United States, Italy and Spain. Sources were T cells, B-cell-depleted T cells, or PBMCs; the material itself was cDNA or gDNA.

The ends lost 4 bases at V and 6 bases at J; junction bases unmatched: 8. The CDR3 runs 16 residues. Germline V gene lookup returns CDR1 MDHEN and CDR2 SYDVKM. Methods used by the authors: Using reference gene primer amplification, nucleated cell counts were estimated. Libraries were prepared by immunoSEQ multiplex PCR; TCRdb keeps only in-frame clonotypes and omits some of them. V, J and clone size reflect that table, while D and trimming were determined from the DNA. The table shows under 45,000 clones, with about 86% occurring only once. The V and J genes are TRBV28 and TRBJ2-2; 10 bases are a match to TRBD2. The sample taken for sequencing was peripheral blood. The receptor's source is a human donor with acute or convalescent COVID-19. The donor label of this sample is uncertain. The CDR3 region has the DNA TGTGCCAGCAGTTGGCGTGGTAGCGGGGGGCCCGGGGAGCTGTTTTTT. Translating gives CASSWRGSGGPGELFF.